This TCR beta chain was sequenced in a study of response to subunit inactivated influenza vaccine. TCRdb re-derived calls from the RT-PCR reads in MiXCR, one entry per CDR3 protein. The table shows about 520,000 distinct CDR3 sequences, with around 7.7% occurring only once. Findings and limits, study-wide: The authors suggested that every seasonal influenza vaccination recruits few new T cells.

The CDR3 covers 13 residues. The germline CDR1 and CDR2 sequences are MDHEN and SYDVKM. The V and J ends lost 6 bases and 4 bases respectively, with 13 bases between them. To note about this clonotype: What it binds is unknown.

The gene calls are TRBV28 and TRBJ2-7; weak D call: TRBD1 (5 bases). The sequence derives from a man aged 50-75 years who received an inactivated influenza vaccine. The source material was PBMCs from blood, sampled around 25 months after vaccination. The CDR3 here is CASRDATDYEQYF. The CDR3 nucleotides read TGTGCCAGCAGGGACGCGACAGATTACGAGCAGTACTTC.